The entry below describes one TCR beta chain. Researchers sorted participants into cohorts using their self-reported clinical history. Produced via immunoSEQ multiplex PCR; TCRdb's table is partial and in-frame only. The sample holds 490,000 or so clones; around 85% are singletons and the top ten take approximately 8%. The sample comes from a study of blood T cell repertoires in COVID-19. The V gene's germline CDR1 is SGHTA and CDR2 FQGNSA. This CDR3 spans 16 amino acids. Trimming took 5 bases from V and 3 from J; bases not matched to a gene: 8. The sequenced material came from PBMCs or T cells enriched from blood (not recorded which). The clonotype comes from a woman in her sixties or seventies who had recovered from COVID-19. The rearrangement uses TRBV7-2 and TRBJ1-3, with 9 bases matching TRBD1. This chain's CDR3 is CASSLTGTGIGNTIYF. The CDR3 nucleotides read TGTGCCAGCAGCCTGACCGGGACAGGGATTGGAAACACCATATATTTT.